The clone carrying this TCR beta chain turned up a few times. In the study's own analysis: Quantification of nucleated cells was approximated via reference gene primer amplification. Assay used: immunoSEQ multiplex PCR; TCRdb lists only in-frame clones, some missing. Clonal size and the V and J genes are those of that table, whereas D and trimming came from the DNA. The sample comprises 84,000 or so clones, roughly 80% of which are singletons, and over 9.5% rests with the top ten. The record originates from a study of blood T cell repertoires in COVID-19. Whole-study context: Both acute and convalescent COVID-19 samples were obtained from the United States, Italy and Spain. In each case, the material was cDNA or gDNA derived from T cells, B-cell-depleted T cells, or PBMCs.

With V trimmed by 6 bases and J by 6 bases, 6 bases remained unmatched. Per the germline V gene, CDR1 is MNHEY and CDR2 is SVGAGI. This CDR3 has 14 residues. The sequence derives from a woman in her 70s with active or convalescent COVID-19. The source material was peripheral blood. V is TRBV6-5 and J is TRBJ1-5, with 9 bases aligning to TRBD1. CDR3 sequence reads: CASRGQGSGQPQHF. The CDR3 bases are TGTGCCAGCAGAGGACAGGGGTCGGGTCAGCCCCAGCATTTT.